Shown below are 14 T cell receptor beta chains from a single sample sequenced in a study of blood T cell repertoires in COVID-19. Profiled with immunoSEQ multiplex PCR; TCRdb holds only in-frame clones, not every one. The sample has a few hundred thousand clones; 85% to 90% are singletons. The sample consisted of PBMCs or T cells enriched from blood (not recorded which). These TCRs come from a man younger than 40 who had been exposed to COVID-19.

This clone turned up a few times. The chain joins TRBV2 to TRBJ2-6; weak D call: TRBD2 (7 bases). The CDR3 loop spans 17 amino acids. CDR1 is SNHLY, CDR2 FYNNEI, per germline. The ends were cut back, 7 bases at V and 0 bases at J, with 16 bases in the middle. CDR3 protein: CASNPQGLSSGANVLTF. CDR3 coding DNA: TGTGCCAGCAACCCACAGGGACTAAGCTCTGGGGCCAACGTCCTGACTTTC.

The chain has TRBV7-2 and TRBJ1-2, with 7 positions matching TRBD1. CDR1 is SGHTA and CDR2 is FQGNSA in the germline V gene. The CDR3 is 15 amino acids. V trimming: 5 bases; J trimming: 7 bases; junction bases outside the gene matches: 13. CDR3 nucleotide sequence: TGTGCCAGCAGCGTTACTCAGACAGGGCCCCTTGGCTACACCTTC. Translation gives CASSVTQTGPLGYTF.

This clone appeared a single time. CDR3 sequence reads: CASSRFGGTDTQYF. The DNA of the CDR3 is TGTGCCAGCAGCCGCTTTGGAGGCACAGATACGCAGTATTTT. The chain couples TRBV7-6 to TRBJ2-3; D uncertain. The CDR3 contains 14 residues. V dropped 5 bases and J dropped 1 base, with 10 bases sitting between them. Looked up from germline, CDR1 is SGHVS and CDR2 is FNYEAQ.

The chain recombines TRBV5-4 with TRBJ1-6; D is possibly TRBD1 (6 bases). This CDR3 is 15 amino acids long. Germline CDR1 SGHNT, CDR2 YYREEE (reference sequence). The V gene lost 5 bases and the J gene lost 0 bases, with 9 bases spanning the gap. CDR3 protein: CASRDRSSYNSPLHF. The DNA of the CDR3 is TGTGCCAGCAGAGACAGGAGCTCCTATAATTCACCCCTCCACTTT.

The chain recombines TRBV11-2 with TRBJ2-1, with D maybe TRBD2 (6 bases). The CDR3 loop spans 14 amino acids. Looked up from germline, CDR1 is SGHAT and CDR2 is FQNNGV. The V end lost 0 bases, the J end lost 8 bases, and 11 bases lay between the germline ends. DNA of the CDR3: TGTGCCAGCAGCTTAGAAGTTTGGAGGGATGAGCAGTTCTTC. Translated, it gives CASSLEVWRDEQFF.

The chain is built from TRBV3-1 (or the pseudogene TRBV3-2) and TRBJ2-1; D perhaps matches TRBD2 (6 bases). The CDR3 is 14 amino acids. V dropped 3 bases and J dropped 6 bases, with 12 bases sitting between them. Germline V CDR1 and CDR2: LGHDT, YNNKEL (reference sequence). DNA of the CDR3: TGTGCCAGCAGCCAGGTTGGAGGGGTCAATGAGCAGTTCTTC. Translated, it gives CASSQVGGVNEQFF.

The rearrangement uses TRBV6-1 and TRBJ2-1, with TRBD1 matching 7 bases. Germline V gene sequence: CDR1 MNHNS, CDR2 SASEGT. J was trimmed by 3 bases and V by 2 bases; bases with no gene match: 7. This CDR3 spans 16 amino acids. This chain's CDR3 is CASSEYSNRGYNEQFF. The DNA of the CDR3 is TGTGCCAGCAGTGAATATTCGAACAGGGGCTACAATGAGCAGTTCTTC.

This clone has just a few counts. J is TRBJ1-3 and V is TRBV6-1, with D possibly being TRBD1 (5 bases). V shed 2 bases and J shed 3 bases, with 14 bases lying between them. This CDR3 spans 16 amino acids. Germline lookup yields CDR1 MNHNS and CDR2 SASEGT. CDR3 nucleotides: TGTGCCAGCAGTGAAAGTATGGGGGGAAGTGGAAACACCATATATTTT. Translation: CASSESMGGSGNTIYF.

The CDR3 nucleotides are TGTGCCAGCAGCCAAACAGGGGGGGACACCGGGGAGCTGTTTTTT. Its protein product is CASSQTGGDTGELFF. V gene TRBV11-3 combines with J gene TRBJ2-2, with a possible D match to TRBD1 (8 bases). Trimming pared 5 bases from V and 3 bases from J, leaving 13 bases between. CDR3 length equals 15 residues. Germline CDR1 reads SGHNT; CDR2 reads YENEEA.

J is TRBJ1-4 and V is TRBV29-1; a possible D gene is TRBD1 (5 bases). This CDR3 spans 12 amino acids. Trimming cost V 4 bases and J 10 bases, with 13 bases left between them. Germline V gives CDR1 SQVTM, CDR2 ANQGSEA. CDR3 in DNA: TGCAGCGTTGGGACAAACGCCGGAAAACTGTTTTTT. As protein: CSVGTNAGKLFF.

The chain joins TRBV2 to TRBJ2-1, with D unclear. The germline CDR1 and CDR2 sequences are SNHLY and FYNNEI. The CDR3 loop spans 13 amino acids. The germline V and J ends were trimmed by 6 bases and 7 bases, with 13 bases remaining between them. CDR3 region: CASRMAVANEQFF. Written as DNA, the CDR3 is TGTGCCAGCAGGATGGCGGTAGCTAATGAGCAGTTCTTC.

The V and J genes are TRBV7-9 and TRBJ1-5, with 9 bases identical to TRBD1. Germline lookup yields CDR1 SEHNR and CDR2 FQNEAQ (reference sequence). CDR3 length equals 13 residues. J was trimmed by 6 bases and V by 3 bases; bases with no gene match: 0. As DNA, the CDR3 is TGTGCCAGCAGCTTGACAGGGGGTCAGCCCCAGCATTTT. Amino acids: CASSLTGGQPQHF.

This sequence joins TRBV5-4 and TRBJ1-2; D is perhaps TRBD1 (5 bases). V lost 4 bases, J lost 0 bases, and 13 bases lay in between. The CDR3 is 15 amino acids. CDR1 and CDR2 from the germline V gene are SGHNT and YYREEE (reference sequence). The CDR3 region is CASSPPDTANYGYTF. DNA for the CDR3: TGTGCCAGCAGCCCGCCGGACACCGCTAACTATGGCTACACCTTC.

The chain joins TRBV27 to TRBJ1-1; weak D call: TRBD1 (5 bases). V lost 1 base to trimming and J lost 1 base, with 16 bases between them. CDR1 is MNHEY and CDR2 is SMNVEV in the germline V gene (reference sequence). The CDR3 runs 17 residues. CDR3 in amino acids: CASSLWGGKGGNTEAFF. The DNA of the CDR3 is TGTGCCAGCAGTTTATGGGGCGGGAAAGGAGGGAACACTGAAGCTTTCTTT.